The text below deals with one TCR beta chain. Germline CDR1 GTSNPN, CDR2 SVGIG (reference sequence). The V end lost 0 bases, the J end lost 0 bases, and 6 bases lay between the germline ends. This CDR3 region has 15 residues. These data are taken from a study of blood T cell repertoires in COVID-19. Study information: The cDNA or gDNA used as material had been derived from T cells, B-cell-depleted T cells, or PBMCs.

Generated by immunoSEQ multiplex PCR, the TCRdb table keeps only in-frame clones and is missing some. Of around 78,000 clones in the sample, roughly nine tenths were seen once. Sequencing used peripheral blood. This TCR came from a woman aged 55 to 70 with acute or convalescent COVID-19. The V and J genes are TRBV30 and TRBJ1-6; D remains ambiguous. CDR3 nucleotides: TGTGCCTGGAGTGTATTGGCCTCCTATAATTCACCCCTCCACTTT. Translated: CAWSVLASYNSPLHF.